The 29 T cell receptor beta chains below come from one sample, sequenced in a study of T cells in Graves' hyperthyroidism and ophthalmopathy. Amplified TCR beta CDR3 regions came from RNA transcripts. HTBI primers were used for first-round RT-PCR of the TCR CDR3. TCRdb re-called the multiplex PCR reads through MiXCR, storing one row per CDR3 protein. The table has approximately 870,000 distinct CDR3 sequences, roughly 37% seen once; the top ten hold around 9.3%. Sequencing was carried out using blood. These receptors all come from a man aged 18 to 29 with Graves' hyperthyroidism.

The V gene is TRBV19, the J gene TRBJ2-2; 7 bases are a match to TRBD1. This CDR3 contains 15 residues. J gave up 0 bases and V 5 bases, and 3 bases lay outside the gene matches. Germline-derived CDR1 and CDR2 are LNHDA and SQIVND (reference sequence). This CDR3 is CASSWTGTNTGELFF. CDR3 DNA: TGTGCCAGTAGTTGGACAGGAACGAACACCGGGGAGCTGTTTTTT. Supplemented by reference TRBV19 and TRBJ2-2, the full variable domain reads DGGITQSPKYLFRKEGQNVTLSCEQNLNHDAMYWYRQDPGQGLRLIYYSQIVNDFQKGDIAEGYSVSREKKESFPLTVTSAQKNPTAFYLCASSWTGTNTGELFFGEGSRLTVL.

V is TRBV6-5 and J is TRBJ2-7; 7 bases align to TRBD1. The CDR3 consists of 14 residues. With 6 bases clipped from V and 2 bases from J, the junction kept 7 bases outside the gene matches. Germline V gene lookup returns CDR1 MNHEY and CDR2 SVGAGI. The CDR3 protein is CASSPDRDTYEQYF. The CDR3 DNA is TGTGCCAGCAGCCCAGACAGGGATACCTACGAGCAGTACTTC.

In its sample, this clonotype was seen many times. The rearrangement joins TRBV13 to TRBJ1-2, with 7 bases that match TRBD1. The V gene's germline CDR1 is PRHDT and CDR2 FYEKMQ (reference sequence). This CDR3 region has 15 residues. V was pared by 5 bases and J by 4 bases, with 10 bases of the junction left unmatched. The CDR3 DNA reads as TGTGCCAGCAGCCCCGACCGGGACAGAGTCTATGGCTACACCTTC. It is translated as CASSPDRDRVYGYTF.

This clonotype occurred a few times. The CDR3 loop is CASSQLQGAYEQYF. Written as DNA, the CDR3 is TGCGCCAGCAGCCAGCTACAGGGGGCTTACGAGCAGTACTTC. The gene calls are TRBV4-1 and TRBJ2-7, with 9 bases that match TRBD1. The germline V gene encodes CDR1 MGHRA and CDR2 YSYEKL. The CDR3 has 14 amino acids. J gave up 4 bases and V 3 bases, and 4 bases lay outside the gene matches.

V usage is TRBV9 and J usage is TRBJ1-4; D is unclear. V shed 5 bases and J shed 4 bases, with 12 bases lying between them. From germline, CDR1 is SGDLS and CDR2 YYNGEE. CDR3 length equals 14 residues. The CDR3: CASRSTRDNEKLFF. The DNA of the CDR3 is TGTGCCAGCAGGTCGACACGGGATAATGAAAAACTGTTTTTT. Variable domain in full (rest from reference TRBV9 and TRBJ1-4): DSGVTQTPKHLITATGQRVTLRCSPRSGDLSVYWYQQSLDQGLQFLIQYYNGEERAKGNILERFSAQQFPDLHSELNLSSLELGDSALYFCASRSTRDNEKLFFGSGTQLSVL.

With regard to this clonotype: One end of the junction varies from germline; a read error may be responsible. The V and J genes are TRBV5-1 and TRBJ1-2, with D possibly being TRBD1 (5 bases). CDR3 length equals 16 residues. Germline-derived CDR1 and CDR2 are SGHRS and YFSETQ. CDR3 DNA sequence: TGCGTCAGCAGCTTGGTCCGAGGGACGAACGGCTATGGCTACACCTTC. This codes for CVSSLVRGTNGYGYTF.

The V call is TRBV10-3, the J call TRBJ2-5; D unclear. The CDR3 consists of 17 residues. Germline CDR1 reads ENHRY; CDR2 reads SYGVKD. With 1 base removed from V and 4 bases from J, the gap between germline ends came to 19 bases. In nucleotides, the CDR3 is TGTGCCATCAGTGAGTTTGATTATGCAATCGAAGGAGAGACCCAGTACTTC. Its translation: CAISEFDYAIEGETQYF.

The table lists this clonotype with many counts. The rearrangement links TRBV29-1 to TRBJ1-1, with a possible D match to TRBD1 (5 bases). Germline CDR1 SQVTM, CDR2 ANQGSEA. The V and J ends lost 6 bases and 11 bases respectively, with 16 bases between them. The CDR3 has 11 residues. Here the CDR3 DNA reads TGCAGCGTCCCACTTGCAGGGTGGGCTTTCTTT. This translates into CSVPLAGWAFF.

Only one count was recorded for this clonotype. A much larger clonotype is one base distant, so this may be a read error. The chain has TRBV2 and TRBJ1-3; 7 bases align to TRBD1. This CDR3 has 15 amino acids. Per the germline V gene, CDR1 is SNHLY and CDR2 is FYNNEI. The CDR3 bases are TGTGTCAGCACCGAGGGGGCTTTTCCTGGAAACACCATATATTTT. Its translation is CVSTEGAFPGNTIYF.

The chain couples TRBV3-1 to TRBJ1-5, with D hard to call. CDR3 length: 13 residues. Germline CDR1 LGHDT, CDR2 YNNKEL (reference sequence). Between the trimmed V and J ends, which lost 5 bases and 6 bases, there was a span of 11 bases. The CDR3 loop is CASSDNLGQPQHF. DNA of the CDR3: TGTGCCAGCAGCGACAATTTAGGTCAGCCCCAGCATTTT.

The sample holds many counts of this clonotype. The gene calls are TRBV29-1 and TRBJ1-1; D gene unclear. The CDR3 runs to 12 residues. CDR1 and CDR2 (germline): SQVTM, ANQGSEA. The V end lost 6 bases, the J end lost 5 bases, and 13 bases lay between the germline ends. The CDR3 DNA reads as TGCAGCGTCGGAGAGGGTTGGACTGAAGCTTTCTTT. It encodes CSVGEGWTEAFF.

The chain carries TRBV19 and TRBJ1-5, with no clear D. V was shortened by 7 bases and J by 0 bases, with 13 bases between the two germline ends. CDR3 length: 15 amino acids. Per germline, CDR1 LNHDA and CDR2 SQIVND (reference sequence). The CDR3 here is CASTTQVYSNQPQHF. The CDR3 coding sequence is TGTGCCAGTACCACTCAGGTGTATAGCAATCAGCCCCAGCATTTT.

A note on this clonotype: The germline gene is not matched at one end of the junction; a read error may be the cause. The CDR3: CAGSLALGAEQYF. The DNA for the CDR3 is TGTGCCGGCAGCTTAGCGCTCGGGGCCGAGCAGTACTTC. The genes are TRBV7-8 and TRBJ2-7; D may correspond to TRBD1 or TRBD2 (5 bases each). Germline CDR1 is SGHVS and CDR2 is FQNEAQ. This CDR3 has 13 amino acids.

The V call is TRBV19, the J call TRBJ1-4; D is unclear. Germline lookup yields CDR1 LNHDA and CDR2 SQIVND (reference sequence). The CDR3 runs to 15 residues. V shed 7 bases and J shed 0 bases, with 12 bases lying between them. DNA of the CDR3: TGTGCCAGTAAGGAAAGGCGCTCAACTAATGAAAAACTGTTTTTT. Protein sequence: CASKERRSTNEKLFF.

This clonotype was seen more than once but under ten times. The gene calls are TRBV12-3 or TRBV12-4 and TRBJ1-1; D gene ambiguous. Trimming shortened V by 6 bases and J by 4 bases, and 12 bases separated the two germline ends. CDR3 length: 13 residues. CDR3 nucleotide sequence: TGTGCCAGCAGAGGTCTCCGGAGCACTGAAGCTTTCTTT. This codes for CASRGLRSTEAFF.

The chain has TRBV20-1 and TRBJ1-1, with D perhaps TRBD1 (6 bases). Germline V CDR1 and CDR2: DFQATT, SNEGSKA (reference sequence). The CDR3 is 14 amino acids. Deletions cut 5 bases from V and 5 bases from J, with 18 bases between. For the CDR3, the DNA is TGCAGTGCTTTTCAAAGGGGGGGACGGACTGAAGCTTTCTTT. Residues: CSAFQRGGRTEAFF.

This clonotype has at least ten counts. The genes are TRBV29-1 and TRBJ1-4, with a weak D call TRBD1 (5 bases). Germline CDR1 is SQVTM and CDR2 is ANQGSEA. Trimming pared 0 bases from V and 4 bases from J, leaving 18 bases between. This CDR3 is built from 17 residues. Written as DNA, the CDR3 is TGCAGCGTTGAAGAACATGCGGGAGGGGCCGTTAATGAAAAACTGTTTTTT. Protein: CSVEEHAGGAVNEKLFF.

This sequence joins TRBV20-1 and TRBJ2-5; 8 bases are a match to TRBD2. The CDR3 covers 13 residues. The germline V gene encodes CDR1 DFQATT and CDR2 SNEGSKA (reference sequence). With V trimmed by 5 bases and J by 5 bases, 7 bases remained unmatched. CDR3 residues: CSALTSEGETQYF. The CDR3 nucleotides are TGCAGTGCTCTGACTAGCGAGGGGGAGACCCAGTACTTC.

This clonotype turned up a few times. The chain couples TRBV5-1 to TRBJ1-2; TRBD1 aligns across 8 bases. Per the germline V gene, CDR1 is SGHRS and CDR2 is YFSETQ. The CDR3 totals 17 residues. After removal of 5 bases from V and 0 bases from J, the junction contained 12 bases not matched to a gene. DNA of the CDR3: TGCGCCAGCAGACGGTGGGGACAGGAGTCCTCTAACTATGGCTACACCTTC. This codes for CASRRWGQESSNYGYTF.

This clonotype was counted only a few times. The chain recombines TRBV5-1 with TRBJ1-4; TRBD1 might be the D (5 bases). V lost 3 bases to trimming and J lost 2 bases, with 17 bases between them. Germline V gene data show CDR1 as SGHRS and CDR2 as YFSETQ. The length of the CDR3 is 17 residues. This CDR3 reads CASSSWGSTSTNEKLFF. DNA for the CDR3: TGCGCCAGCAGCTCTTGGGGCAGCACCTCGACTAATGAAAAACTGTTTTTT.

In regard to this clonotype: This could be a read error, since a much larger clone is one nucleotide away. This chain links TRBV10-2 with TRBJ2-2, with D perhaps assigned TRBD1 or TRBD2 (5 bases each). The CDR3 has 14 residues. CDR1 is WSHSY, CDR2 SAAADI, per germline. CDR3 sequence: CVSMTGPNTGELFF. The CDR3 DNA is TGCGTCAGCATGACGGGGCCCAACACCGGGGAGCTGTTTTTT.

This clonotype came up once. V is TRBV2 and J is TRBJ2-7; 7 nucleotides agree with TRBD1. Germline V gene lookup returns CDR1 SNHLY and CDR2 FYNNEI. J gave up 4 bases and V 5 bases, and 11 bases lay outside the gene matches. This CDR3 is built from 15 residues. This CDR3 is CASSWQGVPLYEQYF. The CDR3 nucleotides read TGTGCCAGCAGTTGGCAGGGGGTTCCCTTGTACGAGCAGTACTTC.

The sample holds a few counts of this clonotype. V gene TRBV9 combines with J gene TRBJ2-5, with 9 bases identical to TRBD2. V shed 0 bases and J 1 base; nucleotides not matched to a gene: 4. The CDR3 has 16 residues. Germline V gene data show CDR1 as SGDLS and CDR2 as YYNGEE. The CDR3 sequence is CASSVDEREAQETQYF. DNA of the CDR3: TGTGCCAGCAGCGTAGATGAGCGGGAGGCCCAAGAGACCCAGTACTTC.

The chain links TRBV6-1 to TRBJ2-7, with a tentative D call TRBD2 (6 bases). CDR1 and CDR2 (germline): MNHNS, SASEGT. V was clipped by 6 bases and J by 2 bases, with 14 bases between them. CDR3 length: 14 residues. CDR3 coding DNA: TGTGCCAGCAGCCCACCCGGGACTCCCTACGAGCAGTACTTC. Translating gives CASSPPGTPYEQYF.

This clonotype was seen at least ten times. The rearrangement joins TRBV29-1 to TRBJ1-1, with a tentative D call TRBD1 (5 bases). V was cut by 6 bases and J by 6 bases, with 29 bases left in between. Germline values: CDR1 SQVTM, CDR2 ANQGSEA. CDR3 length: 17 residues. CDR3: CSVLNSAPVGRGPEAFF. The CDR3 nucleotides read TGCAGCGTACTCAACAGTGCTCCGGTGGGAAGGGGTCCTGAAGCTTTCTTT.

The CDR3 sequence is CASSYAGGIEKLFF. The CDR3, as DNA: TGTGCCAGCAGTTACGCAGGGGGGATTGAAAAACTGTTTTTT. The chain links TRBV6-5 to TRBJ1-4; 7 bases agree with TRBD1. With 2 bases clipped from V and 7 bases from J, the junction kept 4 bases outside the gene matches. Per germline, CDR1 MNHEY and CDR2 SVGAGI. The CDR3 loop spans 14 amino acids.

This chain links TRBV20-1 with TRBJ1-4; D gene unclear. Germline assignment: CDR1 DFQATT and CDR2 SNEGSKA (reference sequence). The CDR3 consists of 15 residues. Trimming cost V 6 bases and J 3 bases, with 17 bases left between them. CDR3 in DNA: TGCAGTGCCCTTCTCGGGTCTGATGCTAATGAAAAACTGTTTTTT. Its translation: CSALLGSDANEKLFF.

This clonotype came up a few times. V gene TRBV20-1 combines with J gene TRBJ1-1, with D hard to call. Looked up from germline, CDR1 is DFQATT and CDR2 is SNEGSKA (reference sequence). V was trimmed by 3 bases and J by 1 base, leaving 18 bases between them. CDR3 length: 16 amino acids. Here the CDR3 reads CSARTVRKAKNTEAFF. CDR3 coding DNA: TGCAGTGCTAGGACCGTGCGGAAAGCTAAGAACACTGAAGCTTTCTTT.

This clonotype was observed at least ten times. The chain couples TRBV19 to TRBJ1-5; possible D gene TRBD1, 5 bases. The length of the CDR3 is 14 residues. Germline assignment: CDR1 LNHDA and CDR2 SQIVND (reference sequence). Trimming took off 3 bases at V and 4 bases at J, with 10 bases between the two ends. The CDR3 DNA reads as TGTGCCAGTAGTATCTACAGGCAAAATCAGCCCCAGCATTTT. Amino acids: CASSIYRQNQPQHF.